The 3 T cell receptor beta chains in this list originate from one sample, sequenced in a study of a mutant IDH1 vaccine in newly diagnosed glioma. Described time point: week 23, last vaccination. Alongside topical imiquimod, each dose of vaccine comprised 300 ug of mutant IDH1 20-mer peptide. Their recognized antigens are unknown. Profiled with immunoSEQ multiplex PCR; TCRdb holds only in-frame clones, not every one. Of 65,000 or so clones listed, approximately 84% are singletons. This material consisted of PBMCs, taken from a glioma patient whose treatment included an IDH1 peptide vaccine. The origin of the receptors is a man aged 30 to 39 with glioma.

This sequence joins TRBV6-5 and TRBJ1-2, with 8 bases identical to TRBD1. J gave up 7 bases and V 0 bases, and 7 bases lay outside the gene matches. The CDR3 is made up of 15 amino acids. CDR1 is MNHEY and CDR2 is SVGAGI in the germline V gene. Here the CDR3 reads CASSYSDQGAGGYTF. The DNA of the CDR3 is TGTGCCAGCAGTTACTCGGACCAGGGGGCCGGTGGCTACACCTTC.

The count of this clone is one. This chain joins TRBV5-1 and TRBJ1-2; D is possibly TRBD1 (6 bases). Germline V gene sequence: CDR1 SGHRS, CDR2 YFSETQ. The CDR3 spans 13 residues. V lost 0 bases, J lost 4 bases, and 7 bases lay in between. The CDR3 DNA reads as TGCGCCAGCAGCTTGGGGACAGTCTATGGCTACACCTTC. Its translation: CASSLGTVYGYTF.

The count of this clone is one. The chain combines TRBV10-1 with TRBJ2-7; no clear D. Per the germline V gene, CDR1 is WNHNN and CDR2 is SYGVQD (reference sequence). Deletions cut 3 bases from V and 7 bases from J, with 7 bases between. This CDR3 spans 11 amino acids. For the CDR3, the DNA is TGCGCCAGCAGTGATACGGGTGAGCAGTACTTC. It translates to CASSDTGEQYF.